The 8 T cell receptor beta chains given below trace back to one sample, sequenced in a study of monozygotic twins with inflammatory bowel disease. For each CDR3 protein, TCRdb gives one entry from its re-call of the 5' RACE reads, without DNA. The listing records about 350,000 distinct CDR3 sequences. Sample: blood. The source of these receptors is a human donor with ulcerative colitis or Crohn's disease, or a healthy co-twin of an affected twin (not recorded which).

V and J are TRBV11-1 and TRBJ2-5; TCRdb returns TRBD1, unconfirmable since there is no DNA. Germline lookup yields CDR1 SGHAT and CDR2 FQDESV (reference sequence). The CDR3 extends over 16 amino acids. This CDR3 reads CASSSRDRGHRETQYF.

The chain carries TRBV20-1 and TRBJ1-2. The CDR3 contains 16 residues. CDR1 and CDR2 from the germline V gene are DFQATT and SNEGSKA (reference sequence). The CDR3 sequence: CSARRGATNPYYGYTF.

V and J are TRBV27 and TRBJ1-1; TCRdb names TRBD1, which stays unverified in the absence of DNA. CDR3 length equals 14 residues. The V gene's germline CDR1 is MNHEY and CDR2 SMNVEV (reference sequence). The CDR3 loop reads CASSPGTDFTEAFF.

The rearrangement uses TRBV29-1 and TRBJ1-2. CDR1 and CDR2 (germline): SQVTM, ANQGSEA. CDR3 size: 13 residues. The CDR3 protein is CSVRSSRSYGHTF.

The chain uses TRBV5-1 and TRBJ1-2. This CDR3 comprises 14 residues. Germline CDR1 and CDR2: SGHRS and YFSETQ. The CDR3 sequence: CASSFERESYGYTF.

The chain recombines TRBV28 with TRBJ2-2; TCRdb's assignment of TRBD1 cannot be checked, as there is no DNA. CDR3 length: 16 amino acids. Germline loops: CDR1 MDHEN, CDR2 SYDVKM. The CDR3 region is CASSPQFQGATGELFF.

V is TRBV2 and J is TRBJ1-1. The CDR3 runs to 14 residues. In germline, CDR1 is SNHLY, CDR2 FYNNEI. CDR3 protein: CASSGPWAVGVAFF.

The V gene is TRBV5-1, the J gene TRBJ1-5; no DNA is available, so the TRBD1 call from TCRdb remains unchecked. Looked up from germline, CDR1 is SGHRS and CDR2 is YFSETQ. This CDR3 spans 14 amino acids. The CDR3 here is CASSPTGWYQPQHF.